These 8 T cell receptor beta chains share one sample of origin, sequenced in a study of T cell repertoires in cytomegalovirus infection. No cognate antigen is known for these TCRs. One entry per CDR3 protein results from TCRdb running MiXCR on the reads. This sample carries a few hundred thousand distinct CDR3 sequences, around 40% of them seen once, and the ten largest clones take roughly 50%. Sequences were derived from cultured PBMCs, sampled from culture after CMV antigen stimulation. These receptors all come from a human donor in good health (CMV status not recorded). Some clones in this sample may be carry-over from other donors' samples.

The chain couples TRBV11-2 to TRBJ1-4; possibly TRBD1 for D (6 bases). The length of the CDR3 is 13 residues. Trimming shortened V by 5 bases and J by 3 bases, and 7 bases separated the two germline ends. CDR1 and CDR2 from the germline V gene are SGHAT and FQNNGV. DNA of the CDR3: TGTGCCAGCAGCAGACAGGCTAATGAAAAACTGTTTTTT. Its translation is CASSRQANEKLFF.

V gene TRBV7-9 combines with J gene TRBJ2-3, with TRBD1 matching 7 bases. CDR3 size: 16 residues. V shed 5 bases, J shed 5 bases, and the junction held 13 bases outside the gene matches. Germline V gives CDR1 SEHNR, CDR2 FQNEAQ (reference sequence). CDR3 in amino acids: CASSPRQGRSGDTQYF. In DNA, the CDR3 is TGTGCCAGCAGCCCTAGACAGGGAAGAAGTGGAGATACGCAGTATTTT.

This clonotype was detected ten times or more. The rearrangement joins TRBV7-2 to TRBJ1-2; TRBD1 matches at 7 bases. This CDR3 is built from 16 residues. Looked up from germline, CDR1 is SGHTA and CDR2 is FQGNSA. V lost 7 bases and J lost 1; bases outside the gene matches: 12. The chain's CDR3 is CASISFPGQSNYGYTF. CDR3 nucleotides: TGTGCCAGCATTTCCTTCCCGGGACAGAGTAACTATGGCTACACCTTC.

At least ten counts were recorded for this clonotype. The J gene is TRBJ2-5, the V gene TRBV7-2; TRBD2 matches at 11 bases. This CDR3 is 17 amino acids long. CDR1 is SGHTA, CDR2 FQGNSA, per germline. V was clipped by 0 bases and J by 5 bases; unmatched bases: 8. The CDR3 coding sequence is TGTGCCAGCAGCTTAGCGCGGGGTAGCGGGAGGGGGGAGACCCAGTACTTC. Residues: CASSLARGSGRGETQYF.

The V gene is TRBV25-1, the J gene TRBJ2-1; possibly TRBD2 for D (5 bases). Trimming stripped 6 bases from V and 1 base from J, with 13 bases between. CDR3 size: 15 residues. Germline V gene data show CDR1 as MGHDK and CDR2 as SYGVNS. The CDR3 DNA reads TGTGCCAGCAGCCAGCGGAGCCCTTCCTACAATGAGCAGTTCTTC. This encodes CASSQRSPSYNEQFF.

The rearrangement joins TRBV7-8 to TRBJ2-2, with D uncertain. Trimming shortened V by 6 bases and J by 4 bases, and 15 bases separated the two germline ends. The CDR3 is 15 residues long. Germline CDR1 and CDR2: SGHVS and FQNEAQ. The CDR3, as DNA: TGTGCCAGCAGGCCGGGCCCCCCGGTCACCGGGGAGCTGTTTTTT. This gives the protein CASRPGPPVTGELFF. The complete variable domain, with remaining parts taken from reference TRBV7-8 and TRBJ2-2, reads GAGVSQSPRYKVAKRGQDVALRCDPISGHVSLFWYQQALGQGPEFLTYFQNEAQLDKSGLPSDRFFAERPEGSVSTLKIQRTQQEDSAVYLCASRPGPPVTGELFFGEGSRLTVL.

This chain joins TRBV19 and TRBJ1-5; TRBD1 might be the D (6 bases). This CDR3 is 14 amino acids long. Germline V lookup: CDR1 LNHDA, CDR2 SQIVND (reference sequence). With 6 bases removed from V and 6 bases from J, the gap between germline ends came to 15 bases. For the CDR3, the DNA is TGTGCCAGTAGAAACAGGGTGATCGGTCAGCCCCAGCATTTT. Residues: CASRNRVIGQPQHF. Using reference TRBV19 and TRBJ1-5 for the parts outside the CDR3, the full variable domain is DGGITQSPKYLFRKEGQNVTLSCEQNLNHDAMYWYRQDPGQGLRLIYYSQIVNDFQKGDIAEGYSVSREKKESFPLTVTSAQKNPTAFYLCASRNRVIGQPQHFGDGTRLSIL.

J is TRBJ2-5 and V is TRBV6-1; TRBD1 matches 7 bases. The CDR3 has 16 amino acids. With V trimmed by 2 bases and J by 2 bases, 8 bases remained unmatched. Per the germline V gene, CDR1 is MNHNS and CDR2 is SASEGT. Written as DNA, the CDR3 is TGTGCCAGCAGTGAACGGGAAGACAGGGCGCAAGAGACCCAGTACTTC. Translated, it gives CASSEREDRAQETQYF.